Listed below are T cell receptor beta chains from one sample, sequenced in a study of T cell responses to AZD1222 COVID-19 vaccine. TCRdb's copy holds only in-frame clones and misses some; the assay was immunoSEQ multiplex PCR. The sample includes about 180,000 clones, approximately 92% of them seen just once. This specimen was peripheral blood, taken 28 days after the second dose of the MenACWY control vaccine. The receptors originated from an adult who received the MenACWY meningococcal vaccine as a control. The CDR3 runs from the conserved cysteine through the conserved F or W. The order of the fields is CDR3 length, V gene, clone size, CDR3 protein. Where a row states a size, it is once, few, many or the class of an expanded clone; other rows omit it.

14 | TRBV6-6 | - | CASSYGRNADTQYF
15 | TRBV5-6 | - | CASSLPGAQNTEAFF
14 | TRBV6-5 | once | CATQAGGLHYGYTF
13 | TRBV7-9 | few | CASCLAGGDEQYF
15 | TRBV2 | - | CASNRLAGEDNEQFF
14 | TRBV7-7 | - | CASSANRGGETQYF
13 | TRBV9 | - | CASSVAGNTEAFF
15 | TRBV5-6 | - | CASSLRTSGTDTQYF
15 | TRBV3-1/TRBV3-2 | - | CASSRTSRSPGELFF
17 | TRBV21-1 | - | CASSKGVGRPLSYEQYF
16 | TRBV28 | - | CASSLMQDTTNEKLFF
16 | TRBV7-9 | - | CASSLDGQGGNQPQHF
13 | TRBV18 | - | CASSRQTNTEAFF
13 | TRBV18 | - | CASSTGSTDTQYF
13 | TRBV27 | - | CASSLGPAYGYTF
14 | TRBV19 | - | CASVQGAMNTEAFF
17 | TRBV7-9 | - | CASSFLSTTAHTDGYTF
14 | TRBV19 | - | CASSITPGVQPQHF
14 | TRBV6-5 | - | CASRPPGPKPEQYF
15 | TRBV13 | - | CASSLRAGGQETQYF
14 | TRBV5-6 | - | CASTLAGRSYEQYF
13 | TRBV30 | - | CAWSPGTNTEAFF
13 | TRBV6-2/TRBV6-3 | - | CASSHQNTGELFF
13 | TRBV6-1 | - | CASSEGVGNTIYF
14 | TRBV2 | - | CASNPQGTAYGYTF
15 | TRBV19 | - | CASSIAPGHSYEQYF
17 | TRBV19 | - | CASRFNTASYSNQPQHF
11 | TRBV20-1 | - | CSARDTYGYTF
13 | TRBV3-1/TRBV3-2 | - | CASSLTLTDGYTF
12 | TRBV19 | - | CASSIRGDGYTF
14 | TRBV6-5 | - | CASIPKVGNSPLHF
12 | TRBV6-6 | - | CAICDGGYEQYF
13 | TRBV19 | - | CASRPVPAYGYTF
12 | TRBV7-9 | - | CASSLADQPQHF
12 | TRBV12-3/TRBV12-4 | - | CASSLPGSEAFF
14 | TRBV5-4 | - | CASSTAGTGVGYTF
12 | TRBV7-9 | - | CASSPDYTEAFF
13 | TRBV18 | - | CASSPSPGDGYTF
13 | TRBV10-3 | - | CAIRPGTNYGYTF
15 | TRBV5-1 | - | CASSFEGQGANEQYF
13 | TRBV10-3 | - | CAIREQPNQPQHF